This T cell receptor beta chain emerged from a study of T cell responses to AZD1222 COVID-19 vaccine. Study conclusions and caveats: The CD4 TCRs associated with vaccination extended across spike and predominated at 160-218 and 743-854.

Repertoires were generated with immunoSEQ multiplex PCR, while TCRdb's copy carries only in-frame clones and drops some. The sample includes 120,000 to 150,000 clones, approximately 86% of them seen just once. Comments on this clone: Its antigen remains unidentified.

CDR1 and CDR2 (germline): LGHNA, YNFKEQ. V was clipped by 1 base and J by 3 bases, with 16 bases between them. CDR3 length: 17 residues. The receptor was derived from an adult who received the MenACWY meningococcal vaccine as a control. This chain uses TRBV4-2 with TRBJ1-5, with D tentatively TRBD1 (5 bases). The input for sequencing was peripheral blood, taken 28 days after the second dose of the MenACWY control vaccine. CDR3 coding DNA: TGTGCCAGCAGCCAAGCTGAAATAGGGGAGGACAATCAGCCCCAGCATTTT. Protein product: CASSQAEIGEDNQPQHF.